The entry below describes one T cell receptor (beta chain). This record comes from a study of blood T cell repertoires in COVID-19. Study-wide background: Samples taken during acute and convalescent COVID-19 were collected in the United States, Italy and Spain. PBMCs, B-cell-depleted T cells, or T cells were the source of the cDNA or gDNA that made up the material.

Clones were sequenced by immunoSEQ multiplex PCR, and TCRdb holds only the in-frame ones, with some missing. This table has 84,000 or so clones, around four fifths appearing once. CDR1 is LNHNV and CDR2 is YYDKDF in the germline V gene (reference sequence). The CDR3 loop spans 18 amino acids. V was pared by 1 base and J by 4 bases, with 11 bases of the junction left unmatched. The J gene is TRBJ2-1, the V gene TRBV15; TRBD2 aligns across 9 bases. Sequences were obtained from peripheral blood. This TCR came from a woman in her seventies with active or convalescent COVID-19. The CDR3 region has the DNA TGTGCCACCAGCAGAGGGGGAGTGACAGCGGGGGGTTACAATGAGCAGTTCTTC. This translates into CATSRGGVTAGGYNEQFF.